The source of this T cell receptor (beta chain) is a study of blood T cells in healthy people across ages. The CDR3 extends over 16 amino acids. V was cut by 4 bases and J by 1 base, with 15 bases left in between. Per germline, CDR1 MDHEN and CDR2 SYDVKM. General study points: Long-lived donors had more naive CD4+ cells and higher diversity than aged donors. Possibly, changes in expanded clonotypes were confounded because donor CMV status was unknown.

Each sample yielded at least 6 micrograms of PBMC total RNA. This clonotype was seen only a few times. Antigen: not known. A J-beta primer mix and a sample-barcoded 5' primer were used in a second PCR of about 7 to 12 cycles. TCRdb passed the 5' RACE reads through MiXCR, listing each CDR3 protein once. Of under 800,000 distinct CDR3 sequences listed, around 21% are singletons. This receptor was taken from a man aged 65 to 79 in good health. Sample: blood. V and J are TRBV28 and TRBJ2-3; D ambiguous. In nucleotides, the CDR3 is TGTGCCAGCAGTTCCCCTCTTCCCTGGGGCACAGATACGCAGTATTTT. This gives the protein CASSSPLPWGTDTQYF.